This T cell receptor beta chain comes out of a study of response to subunit inactivated influenza vaccine. On this clonotype itself: Its antigen remains unknown.

Study-wide results and caveats: Each seasonal flu vaccination may recruit only limited new T cells, authors suggested.

TCRdb re-analysed the RT-PCR reads in MiXCR, keeping a single row per CDR3 protein. The profile shows approximately 230,000 distinct CDR3 sequences, more than 9% of them singletons. Trimming cost V 5 bases and J 2 bases; bases outside gene matches: 6. The CDR3 is made up of 17 amino acids. The sample was non-naive T cells sorted from PBMCs, taken around two weeks before vaccination. The V gene is TRBV12-3 or TRBV12-4, the J gene TRBJ2-3; 14 bases map to TRBD2. This receptor was identified in a man in his fifties or sixties who received an inactivated influenza vaccine. The CDR3 DNA is TGTGCCAGCAGTCGGACTAGCGGGGGGTTTAACACAGATACGCAGTATTTT. Protein product: CASSRTSGGFNTDTQYF.